Below, 4 T cell receptor beta chains from the same sample are listed, as sequenced in a study of Tregs in tolerant kidney transplant recipients. This table comes from immunoSEQ multiplex PCR, and its TCRdb copy is limited to in-frame clones, with some not included. The repertoire holds roughly 250,000 clones, with 80% to 85% as singletons. The material sequenced was CD4+ T cells from blood. Every receptor here comes from a human donor in good health.

The chain recombines TRBV5-1 with TRBJ2-3, with 8 bases aligning to TRBD2. The germline CDR1 and CDR2 sequences are SGHRS and YFSETQ. This CDR3 spans 16 amino acids. J gave up 0 bases and V 4 bases, and 7 bases lay outside the gene matches. CDR3 nucleotide sequence: TGCGCCAGCAGCCAGCTAGCGGGCCTTAGCACAGATACGCAGTATTTT. Amino acid sequence: CASSQLAGLSTDTQYF.

The genes are TRBV30 and TRBJ2-2; the match to TRBD1 covers 9 bases. CDR3 length: 14 residues. Trimming removed 3 bases from V and 4 bases from J; junction bases left unmatched: 3. CDR1 GTSNPN and CDR2 SVGIG come from the germline V gene (reference sequence). The CDR3 region is CAWRGQGATGELFF. CDR3 DNA sequence: TGTGCCTGGAGGGGACAGGGTGCCACCGGGGAGCTGTTTTTT.

CDR3 bases: TGCGCCAGCAGCTTGACTAGCGGGAGGGATTTAAACACCGGGGAGCTGTTTTTT. Translating gives CASSLTSGRDLNTGELFF. V gene TRBV5-1 combines with J gene TRBJ2-2; TRBD2 matches at 13 bases. The CDR3 loop spans 18 amino acids. Germline V gene sequence: CDR1 SGHRS, CDR2 YFSETQ. Trimming removed 1 base from V and 2 bases from J; junction bases left unmatched: 5. The full variable domain, its missing parts supplied by reference TRBV5-1 and TRBJ2-2, is KAGVTQTPRYLIKTRGQQVTLSCSPISGHRSVSWYQQTPGQGLQFLFEYFSETQRNKGNFPGRFSGRQFSNSRSEMNVSTLELGDSALYLCASSLTSGRDLNTGELFFGEGSRLTVL.

The count of this clone is one. J is TRBJ2-2 and V is TRBV7-2; TRBD1 matches 9 bases. This CDR3 is built from 16 residues. With V trimmed by 3 bases and J by 4 bases, 6 bases remained unmatched. Germline V gives CDR1 SGHTA, CDR2 FQGNSA. In nucleotides, the CDR3 is TGTGCCAGCAGCTTCTCCGGGACAGGGTTCACCGGGGAGCTGTTTTTT. The encoded protein is CASSFSGTGFTGELFF.